This T cell receptor (beta chain) was obtained from a study of graft-versus-host responses after intestinal transplantation. In the study overall: In this cohort, recipients had multivisceral, liver-intestinal, or isolated intestinal transplants. The study gave all recipients anti-thymocyte globulin induction, then tacrolimus and steroids for about 3 years.

This CDR3 contains 15 residues. Germline V gene sequence: CDR1 SGHNT, CDR2 YYREEE (reference sequence). Trimming took off 4 bases at V and 8 bases at J, with 18 bases between the two ends. TCRdb's copy holds only in-frame clones and misses some; the assay was immunoSEQ multiplex PCR. The sample lists more than 95,000 clones, about 90% seen once, with around 0.17% in the top ten. Points on this clone: Its antigen remains unknown.

This TCR was sampled from a human donor who received an intestinal transplant. V usage is TRBV5-4 and J usage is TRBJ1-4; no firm D call. The sequencing used unstimulated CD4+ T cells sorted from spleen or lymph node cells, collected before intestinal transplant. The CDR3 sequence: CASSQQPREEEKLFF. Here the CDR3 DNA reads TGTGCCAGCAGCCAACAACCAAGAGAGGAGGAAAAACTGTTTTTT.